This T cell receptor (beta chain) was recovered during a study of PD-L1 blockade in urothelial cancer. Only in-frame clones appear in the TCRdb table, and some are missing; sequencing was by immunoSEQ multiplex PCR. The data contain fewer than 60,000 clones, roughly 87% of them seen just once; the ten biggest clones take up approximately 14%. The time point: pretreatment peripheral blood. V dropped 4 bases and J dropped 3; count of bases not matched to a gene: 5. The CDR3 loop spans 15 amino acids. The germline CDR1 and CDR2 sequences are LNHDA and SQIVND (reference sequence). The clonotype was recovered from a man in his 70s with urothelial cancer. This chain uses TRBV19 with TRBJ2-1; TRBD2 aligns across 8 bases. The sample here was PBMCs, taken around atezolizumab (anti-PD-L1) treatment. The DNA of the CDR3 is TGTGCCAGTAGTACTCGGGAGGGTTACTACAATGAGCAGTTCTTC. It encodes CASSTREGYYNEQFF.